The present TCR beta chain was sequenced within a study of blood T cell repertoires in COVID-19. Libraries were prepared by immunoSEQ multiplex PCR; TCRdb keeps only in-frame clonotypes and omits some of them. The data show a few hundred thousand clones, with 86% seen just once and about 9.8% held by the top ten. This clone was counted only a few times. Germline CDR1 and CDR2: MNHEY and SVGAGI. The V and J ends lost 6 bases and 7 bases, in that order; junction bases with no gene match: 3. The length of the CDR3 is 13 residues. The sequenced sample consisted of peripheral blood. V and J are TRBV6-5 and TRBJ1-6, with TRBD1 identical over 7 bases. This sequence originates from a man in his forties who had recovered from COVID-19. The DNA of the CDR3 is TGTGCCAGCAGGGGACAGATCAATTCACCCCTCCACTTT. This gives the protein CASRGQINSPLHF.